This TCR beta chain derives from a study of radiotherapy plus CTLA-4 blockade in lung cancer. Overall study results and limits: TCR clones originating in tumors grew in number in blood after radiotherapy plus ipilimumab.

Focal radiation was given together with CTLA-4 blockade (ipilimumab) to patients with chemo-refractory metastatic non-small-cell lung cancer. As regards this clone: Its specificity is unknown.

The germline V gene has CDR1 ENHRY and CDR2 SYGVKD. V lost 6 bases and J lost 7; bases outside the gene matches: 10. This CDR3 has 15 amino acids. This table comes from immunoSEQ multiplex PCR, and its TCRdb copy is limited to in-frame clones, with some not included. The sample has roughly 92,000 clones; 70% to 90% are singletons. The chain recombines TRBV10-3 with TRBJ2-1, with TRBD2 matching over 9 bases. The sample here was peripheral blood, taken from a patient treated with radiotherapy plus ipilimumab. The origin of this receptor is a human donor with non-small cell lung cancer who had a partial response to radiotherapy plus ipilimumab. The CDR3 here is CAIRNGLARGNEQFF. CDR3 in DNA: TGTGCCATCAGAAACGGACTAGCGAGGGGAAATGAGCAGTTCTTC.